This TCR beta chain was sequenced for a study of shared clonotypes between healthy human individuals. Repertoires were generated with immunoSEQ multiplex PCR, while TCRdb's copy carries only in-frame clones and drops some. The sample yields around 2.5 million clones, 93% seen once. As for this clone: The target antigen is unknown. In the same sample, other DNA sequences code for this CDR3.

Study-wide results and caveats: Memory subsets generally showed smaller estimated richness than naive subsets did. Sequencing depth was predicted to influence how clonotypes are shared among donors. Among a few donors, roughly 5% of naive CD4 clonotypes were found in common.

V gave up 5 bases and J gave up 1 base; unmatched junction bases: 2. Germline CDR1 SEHNR, CDR2 FQNEAQ (reference sequence). This CDR3 has 13 amino acids. This chain links TRBV7-9 with TRBJ2-7; 7 bases line up with TRBD1. Sequencing was done on a sample of naive CD4+ T cells from PBMCs. Subset meaning: CD45RA+ positively selected. The clonotype was recovered from a man aged 18 to 30 in good health. Some clones in this sample may be carry-over from other donors' samples. In nucleotides, the CDR3 is TGTGCCAGCAGCCGGGACAGTTCCTACGAGCAGTACTTC. This codes for CASSRDSSYEQYF.